This TCR beta chain appears in the sequencing data of a study of brain T cells in children with intractable seizures. Points from the study as a whole: Patients' HCMV serostatus was unknown; virus specificity rests on CDR3 similarity alone.

Details on this clone: Its antigen is not identified.

CDR3 size: 15 residues. Trimming removed 2 bases from V and 4 bases from J, with 14 bases in between. Per the germline V gene, CDR1 is MDHEN and CDR2 is SYDVKM. Only cases whose brain tissue showed the highest T cell transcript signatures were sequenced. Before surgery, patients took at least one anti-epileptic drug. The repertoire was sequenced with immunoSEQ multiplex PCR; TCRdb's copy has only in-frame clones and lacks some. The sample includes 110,000 or so clones, 85% to 95% of them seen just once. The genes are TRBV28 and TRBJ1-2; unclear D gene. The TCR was taken from a boy under two years old with hemimegalencephaly and intractable seizures. Sequencing was performed on peripheral blood, taken at surgery. The CDR3 loop reads CASSLTRMGGYGYTF. The CDR3 region has the DNA TGTGCCAGCAGTTTAACGCGGATGGGAGGCTATGGCTACACCTTC.